Presented here are 17 T cell receptor beta chains from one specimen sequenced in a study of OX40 agonist ivuxolimab in advanced cancers. Receptors were amplified or captured by the immunoSEQ multiplex PCR assay. TCRdb mirrors the immuneACCESS table, restricted to in-frame sequences. Some clones are absent from its copies; in checked studies, under half trace to an unresolved V gene, and the reason for the others is unknown. For this sample there are about 46,000 clones; around 77% appear just once. About 2.7% of the sample comes from the top ten. The sample in question was CD4+ or CD8+ T cells sorted from blood, obtained in a trial of the OX40 agonist ivuxolimab. These receptors originate from an adult with an advanced solid tumor such as melanoma, head and neck, liver or kidney cancer.

The chain is built from TRBV5-8 and TRBJ2-7; no clear D gene. This CDR3 comprises 14 residues. Germline V lookup: CDR1 SGHTS, CDR2 YDEGEE. Trimming removed 1 base from V and 1 base from J, with 9 bases in between. The CDR3 DNA reads as TGTGCCAGCAGCTTGAGTTGGTCGTCCTACGAGCAGTACTTC. As protein: CASSLSWSSYEQYF. The variable domain in full, completed from reference TRBV5-8 and TRBJ2-7, reads EAGVTQSPTHLIKTRGQQATLRCSPISGHTSVYWYQQALGLGLQFLLWYDEGEERNRGNFPPRFSGRQFPNYSSELNVNALELEDSALYLCASSLSWSSYEQYFGPGTRLTVT.

This clone turned up a few times. The genes are TRBV4-2 and TRBJ1-2, with D possibly TRBD1 on 6 matching bases. CDR1 is LGHNA, CDR2 YNFKEQ, per germline. V was shortened by 1 base and J by 0 bases, with 6 bases between the two germline ends. The CDR3 runs to 14 residues. CDR3 sequence: CASSQGTANYGYTF. The CDR3 bases are TGTGCCAGCAGCCAAGGGACAGCTAACTATGGCTACACCTTC.

V and J are TRBV28 and TRBJ2-7; D not resolved. Germline V gene lookup returns CDR1 MDHEN and CDR2 SYDVKM. V gave up 5 bases and J gave up 2 bases, with 10 bases separating them. CDR3 size: 13 residues. CDR3 amino acids: CASSADGPYEQYF. The DNA for the CDR3 is TGTGCCAGCAGTGCGGACGGACCCTACGAGCAGTACTTC.

The CDR3 DNA is TGCGCCAGCAGCTTGGGCGTAGCGGGAGCCGGGGAGCTGTTTTTT. Amino acids: CASSLGVAGAGELFF. The V gene is TRBV5-1, the J gene TRBJ2-2; 9 positions agree with TRBD2. V shed 0 bases, J shed 6 bases, and the junction held 3 bases outside the gene matches. The CDR3 totals 15 residues. The germline gives CDR1 SGHRS, CDR2 YFSETQ.

The V gene is TRBV9, the J gene TRBJ2-4; no firm D call. V gave up 0 bases and J gave up 5 bases, with 9 bases separating them. The germline CDR1 and CDR2 sequences are SGDLS and YYNGEE. The CDR3 is 14 amino acids. CDR3 sequence reads: CASSVESRQNIQYF. In DNA, the CDR3 is TGTGCCAGCAGCGTAGAGAGTCGGCAAAACATTCAGTACTTC.

The sample holds a few counts of this clone. In DNA, the CDR3 is TGTGCCAGCAGCCTAGCCGGACTAGCGGGAGAATGGCAGTTGGCGGCAGAGACCCAGTACTTC. Encoded protein: CASSLAGLAGEWQLAAETQYF. The chain employs TRBV9 and TRBJ2-5; 13 bases are shared with TRBD2. V dropped 4 bases and J dropped 4; count of bases not matched to a gene: 22. Germline V gene lookup returns CDR1 SGDLS and CDR2 YYNGEE. This CDR3 has 21 residues.

Within the sample, this clone is medium-sized. CDR3 nucleotide sequence: TGTGCCAGCAGTGAATGGGGACAAAATCAGCCCCAGCATTTT. It translates to CASSEWGQNQPQHF. The V and J genes are TRBV25-1 and TRBJ1-5; D may be TRBD1 (6 bases). CDR1 and CDR2 (germline): MGHDK, SYGVNS. The germline V and J ends were trimmed by 1 base and 4 bases, with 8 bases remaining between them. This CDR3 has 14 amino acids.

J is TRBJ2-2 and V is TRBV5-1; perhaps TRBD2 as D (5 bases). This CDR3 has 14 residues. Germline V gene data show CDR1 as SGHRS and CDR2 as YFSETQ. V was pared by 2 bases and J by 1 base, with 6 bases between. DNA of the CDR3: TGCGCCAGCAGCTTTGGAGGGAACACCGGGGAGCTGTTTTTT. It yields the protein CASSFGGNTGELFF.

The V gene is TRBV7-6, the J gene TRBJ2-1; possible D gene TRBD2, 5 bases. CDR3 size: 15 residues. CDR1 is SGHVS and CDR2 is FNYEAQ in the germline V gene. V lost 1 base and J 9 bases, leaving 16 bases between the germline ends. The CDR3 is CASSLGSSSAGEQFF. The CDR3 region has the DNA TGTGCCAGCAGCTTAGGGTCCTCTTCGGCGGGTGAGCAGTTCTTC.

V is TRBV9 and J is TRBJ1-6; D possibly corresponds to TRBD1 (5 bases). The CDR3 is 16 amino acids. The V end lost 0 bases, the J end lost 8 bases, and 15 bases lay between the germline ends. Germline CDR1 reads SGDLS; CDR2 reads YYNGEE. The CDR3 DNA reads TGTGCCAGCAGCGTAGGGGTTGGGGGGGGAGATTCACCCCTCCACTTT. Amino acid sequence: CASSVGVGGGDSPLHF.

V usage is TRBV9 and J usage is TRBJ1-1, with D unresolved. Germline V gives CDR1 SGDLS, CDR2 YYNGEE. There are 14 residues in the CDR3. Trimming cost V 2 bases and J 2 bases, with 10 bases left between them. CDR3 loop: CASSVSPRNTEAFF. The DNA for the CDR3 is TGTGCCAGCAGCGTCTCCCCACGAAACACTGAAGCTTTCTTT.

The chain uses TRBV5-1 and TRBJ2-3; D is undetermined. Trimming stripped 0 bases from V and 2 bases from J, with 13 bases between. Germline V gene sequence: CDR1 SGHRS, CDR2 YFSETQ. The CDR3 covers 16 residues. The DNA of the CDR3 is TGCGCCAGCAGCTTGGGCCGGGCCCAGTTCACAGATACGCAGTATTTT. It yields the protein CASSLGRAQFTDTQYF.

V and J are TRBV29-1 and TRBJ2-5; 7 bases fit TRBD2. Germline V gene sequence: CDR1 SQVTM, CDR2 ANQGSEA. V lost 3 bases to trimming and J lost 4 bases; unmatched junction nucleotides: 5. The CDR3 consists of 13 residues. This chain's CDR3 is CSVDEVAGETQYF. As DNA, the CDR3 is TGCAGCGTTGATGAGGTAGCGGGAGAGACCCAGTACTTC. Using reference TRBV29-1 and TRBJ2-5 for the parts outside the CDR3, the full variable domain is SAVISQKPSRDICQRGTSLTIQCQVDSQVTMMFWYRQQPGQSLTLIATANQGSEATYESGFVIDKFPISRPNLTFSTLTVSNMSPEDSSIYLCSVDEVAGETQYFGPGTRLLVL.

This chain connects TRBV7-2 to TRBJ2-2, with unresolved D. The CDR3 extends over 12 amino acids. Germline CDR1 reads SGHTA; CDR2 reads FQGNSA. Trimming took 4 bases from V and 9 from J, leaving 9 bases between them. The CDR3 DNA follows: TGTGCCAGCAGCTGGTTATTTAGGGAGCTGTTTTTT. The encoded protein is CASSWLFRELFF. Full variable domain (outside the CDR3, taken from reference TRBV7-2 and TRBJ2-2): GAGVSQSPSNKVTEKGKDVELRCDPISGHTALYWYRQSLGQGLEFLIYFQGNSAPDKSGLPSDRFSAERTGGSVSTLTIQRTQQEDSAVYLCASSWLFRELFFGEGSRLTVL.

The gene calls are TRBV5-5 and TRBJ2-5; TRBD1 is a possible D gene (5 bases). This CDR3 has 13 residues. Germline CDR1 and CDR2: SGHKS and YYEKEE (reference sequence). Trimming removed 2 bases from V and 5 bases from J, with 10 bases in between. The CDR3 DNA is TGTGCCAGCAGCTTTCAGGGTGGGGAGACCCAGTACTTC. As protein: CASSFQGGETQYF.

The chain employs TRBV18 and TRBJ2-5; D is uncertain. V was clipped by 0 bases and J by 1 base, with 6 bases between them. The CDR3 is made up of 14 amino acids. The V gene's germline CDR1 is KGHSH and CDR2 LQKENI. CDR3 protein: CASSPPSVQETQYF. The CDR3, as DNA: TGTGCCAGCTCACCACCGAGCGTCCAAGAGACCCAGTACTTC.

This clone was picked up one time. The chain couples TRBV18 to TRBJ1-1, with a possible D match to TRBD1 (5 bases). V was trimmed by 6 bases and J by 0 bases, leaving 11 bases between them. There are 14 residues in the CDR3. Per the germline V gene, CDR1 is KGHSH and CDR2 is LQKENI. CDR3: CASSPGLMNTEAFF. The CDR3 DNA follows: TGTGCCAGCTCCCCGGGACTGATGAACACTGAAGCTTTCTTT.